Presented here are 22 T cell receptor beta chains from one specimen sequenced in a study of shared clonotypes between healthy human individuals. Terminally differentiated effector memory CD45RA+ cells were excluded by CCR7 positive selection of CD45RO-negative cells. Assay used: immunoSEQ multiplex PCR; TCRdb lists only in-frame clones, some missing. The sample has around 600,000 clones, around 96% seen once. Sequenced input: naive CD8+ T cells sorted from blood. The receptors come from a woman aged 30 to 39 in good health.

The chain uses TRBV2 and TRBJ2-7; TRBD1 matches 9 bases. This CDR3 comprises 16 residues. Germline V CDR1 and CDR2: SNHLY, FYNNEI. V shed 11 bases, J shed 3 bases, and the junction held 17 bases outside the gene matches. CDR3 sequence (DNA): TGTGCCCGAGGGATCGCCCCCGGGACAGGGAGCTACGAGCAGTACTTC. This translates into CARGIAPGTGSYEQYF.

The chain combines TRBV5-1 with TRBJ2-1; TRBD2 is a possible D gene (6 bases). CDR3 length: 17 residues. V was cut by 0 bases and J by 0 bases, with 13 bases left in between. Looked up from germline, CDR1 is SGHRS and CDR2 is YFSETQ. CDR3 coding DNA: TGCGCCAGCAGCTTGGGAGAGGGGAGGAGCTCCTACAATGAGCAGTTCTTC. Its translation is CASSLGEGRSSYNEQFF.

The V call is TRBV27, the J call TRBJ2-4; D unclear. Germline V lookup: CDR1 MNHEY, CDR2 SMNVEV (reference sequence). CDR3 length: 13 amino acids. V lost 7 bases and J lost 4, with 11 bases in between. The CDR3 region has the DNA TGTGCCAGCACGAAGTCTAGAAAAAACATTCAGTACTTC. Its translation: CASTKSRKNIQYF.

The chain joins TRBV7-9 to TRBJ1-1, with D hard to call. The CDR3 runs to 13 residues. Deletions cut 6 bases from V and 0 bases from J, with 8 bases between. The V gene's germline CDR1 is SEHNR and CDR2 FQNEAQ (reference sequence). The CDR3 region is CASSDTLNTEAFF. The CDR3 DNA reads as TGTGCCAGCAGTGACACCCTGAACACTGAAGCTTTCTTT.

The sample holds one count of this clone. This rearrangement joins TRBV9 to TRBJ2-2; either TRBD1 or TRBD2 may supply D (6 bases each). V lost 2 bases to trimming and J lost 4 bases, with 12 bases between them. The V gene's germline CDR1 is SGDLS and CDR2 YYNGEE. CDR3 length equals 15 residues. The CDR3 DNA is TGTGCCAGCAGCGTGGGGGGCGCAGCCACCGGGGAGCTGTTTTTT. It is translated as CASSVGGAATGELFF.

The chain employs TRBV27 and TRBJ1-1; TRBD1 is a possible D gene (5 bases). The germline V and J ends were trimmed by 3 bases and 5 bases, with 19 bases remaining between them. The germline CDR1 and CDR2 sequences are MNHEY and SMNVEV (reference sequence). There are 16 residues in the CDR3. CDR3 sequence reads: CASSFSWGEKGTEAFF. The CDR3 DNA reads as TGTGCCAGCAGTTTCAGTTGGGGGGAGAAGGGGACTGAAGCTTTCTTT.

This chain connects TRBV5-4 to TRBJ1-1; D might be TRBD1 (5 bases). The CDR3 contains 15 residues. Between the trimmed V and J ends, which lost 3 bases and 2 bases, there was a span of 14 bases. Germline V gene data show CDR1 as SGHNT and CDR2 as YYREEE (reference sequence). The CDR3 sequence is CASSSLTALNTEAFF. The CDR3 nucleotides read TGTGCCAGCAGCTCGCTGACAGCGTTAAACACTGAAGCTTTCTTT.

The chain couples TRBV9 to TRBJ2-5; the match to TRBD2 covers 9 bases. The CDR3 length is 14 residues. Germline-derived CDR1 and CDR2 are SGDLS and YYNGEE. The J segment lost 4 bases and the V segment lost 3 bases, leaving 4 bases of the junction unmatched. CDR3 region: CASSAGGRGETQYF. CDR3 sequence (DNA): TGTGCCAGCAGCGCCGGCGGGAGGGGAGAGACCCAGTACTTC.

V is TRBV4-1 and J is TRBJ2-5, with D uncertain. The CDR3 totals 13 residues. The germline V gene encodes CDR1 MGHRA and CDR2 YSYEKL. The germline V and J ends were trimmed by 4 bases and 5 bases, with 11 bases remaining between them. CDR3 in DNA: TGCGCCAGCAGCCCTCCCCTGGGGGAGACCCAGTACTTC. It translates to CASSPPLGETQYF.

The V call is TRBV28, the J call TRBJ1-1, with 7 bases that match TRBD1. Losses at the gene ends were 6 bases for V and 4 bases for J; bases not matched to a gene: 5. This CDR3 is built from 13 residues. Germline V CDR1 and CDR2: MDHEN, SYDVKM. CDR3 residues: CASRPRGVTEAFF. The CDR3 DNA reads as TGTGCCAGCAGGCCCAGGGGGGTCACTGAAGCTTTCTTT. The full variable domain, its missing parts supplied by reference TRBV28 and TRBJ1-1, is DVKVTQSSRYLVKRTGEKVFLECVQDMDHENMFWYRQDPGLGLRLIYFSYDVKMKEKGDIPEGYSVSREKKERFSLILESASTNQTSMYLCASRPRGVTEAFFGQGTRLTVV.

The genes are TRBV19 and TRBJ1-5, with TRBD1 as a possible D gene (6 bases). CDR3 length: 14 amino acids. Germline CDR1 reads LNHDA; CDR2 reads SQIVND (reference sequence). Trimming pared 6 bases from V and 6 bases from J, leaving 15 bases between. The CDR3 spells CASRIRDNGQPQHF. CDR3 bases: TGTGCCAGTAGGATTCGGGACAATGGTCAGCCCCAGCATTTT.

This rearrangement joins TRBV6-6 to TRBJ2-2; D might be TRBD1 (5 bases). Germline CDR1 is MNHNY and CDR2 is SVGAGI (reference sequence). The CDR3 spans 14 residues. V lost 2 bases, J lost 6 bases, and 10 bases lay in between. The CDR3 here is CASSYQGTAGELFF. DNA of the CDR3: TGTGCCAGCAGTTACCAGGGTACGGCCGGGGAGCTGTTTTTT.

V and J are TRBV6-5 and TRBJ2-7, with TRBD1 identical over 7 bases. Germline assignment: CDR1 MNHEY and CDR2 SVGAGI. Trimming removed 5 bases from V and 4 bases from J; junction bases left unmatched: 8. The CDR3 sequence is 14 residues long. As DNA, the CDR3 is TGTGCCAGCAGTACCTCGGGACAGTTTTACGAGCAGTACTTC. Its protein is CASSTSGQFYEQYF.

The rearrangement uses TRBV7-9 and TRBJ2-7; possibly TRBD1 for D (6 bases). Germline loops: CDR1 SEHNR, CDR2 FQNEAQ (reference sequence). V lost 4 bases, J lost 2 bases, and 15 bases lay in between. The CDR3 spans 15 residues. In nucleotides, the CDR3 is TGTGCCAGCAGCTCAACTCAGGGGCAGACCTACGAGCAGTACTTC. Translated, it gives CASSSTQGQTYEQYF.

This sequence joins TRBV16 and TRBJ1-2; D not certain. Trimming pared 1 base from V and 3 bases from J, leaving 3 bases between. CDR1 is KGHSY, CDR2 FQNENV, per germline. There are 12 residues in the CDR3. The CDR3 bases are TGTGCCAGCAGCCAATTAGACTATGGCTACACCTTC. It translates to CASSQLDYGYTF. Full variable domain (rest looked up from reference TRBV16 and TRBJ1-2): GEEVAQTPKHLVRGEGQKAKLYCAPIKGHSYVFWYQQVLKNEFKFLISFQNENVFDETGMPKERFSAKCLPNSPCSLEIQATKLEDSAVYFCASSQLDYGYTFGSGTRLTVV.

The V gene is TRBV28, the J gene TRBJ2-3; the match to TRBD2 covers 11 bases. The germline gives CDR1 MDHEN, CDR2 SYDVKM. Unmatched junction bases numbered 7, after V lost 4 bases and J lost 4 bases. The CDR3 loop spans 16 amino acids. The CDR3 is CASSWGILAGADTQYF. DNA for the CDR3: TGTGCCAGCAGTTGGGGGATACTAGCGGGAGCAGATACGCAGTATTTT.

The V call is TRBV13, the J call TRBJ2-7; 11 bases agree with TRBD2. Germline values: CDR1 PRHDT, CDR2 FYEKMQ (reference sequence). The CDR3 runs to 15 residues. Unmatched junction bases numbered 6, after V lost 5 bases and J lost 3 bases. This CDR3 is CASSPGLAGGYEQYF. The CDR3 DNA follows: TGTGCCAGCAGCCCCGGCCTAGCGGGGGGCTACGAGCAGTACTTC.

The chain couples TRBV4-1 to TRBJ2-2, with 10 nucleotides matching TRBD1. The CDR3 has 18 residues. With V trimmed by 4 bases and J by 6 bases, 14 bases remained unmatched. Germline CDR1 and CDR2: MGHRA and YSYEKL. This CDR3 reads CASSRRGGTGVNPGELFF. CDR3 in DNA: TGCGCCAGCAGCCGCCGGGGCGGGACAGGGGTTAACCCCGGGGAGCTGTTTTTT.

This chain joins TRBV13 and TRBJ2-1, with D maybe TRBD2 (5 bases). The CDR3 runs 15 residues. The germline V gene has CDR1 PRHDT and CDR2 FYEKMQ (reference sequence). V lost 4 bases and J lost 8, with 18 bases in between. The DNA for the CDR3 is TGTGCCAGCAGCTCCCTTCGGACTGGCGGTCATGAGCAGTTCTTC. Its protein product is CASSSLRTGGHEQFF.

The rearrangement links TRBV28 to TRBJ1-6; 9 bases map to TRBD1. Unmatched junction bases numbered 5, after V lost 6 bases and J lost 8 bases. The CDR3 is 14 residues long. The germline gives CDR1 MDHEN, CDR2 SYDVKM. The CDR3 spells CASSTGQGDSPLHF. In DNA, the CDR3 is TGTGCCAGCAGCACGGGACAGGGAGATTCACCCCTCCACTTT.

J is TRBJ2-1 and V is TRBV27, with TRBD1 as a possible D gene (5 bases). Germline V gene sequence: CDR1 MNHEY, CDR2 SMNVEV (reference sequence). Between the trimmed V and J ends, which lost 4 bases and 7 bases, there was a span of 8 bases. The CDR3 contains 12 residues. The CDR3 region has the DNA TGTGCCAGCAGTTATAGGGGAAATGAGCAGTTCTTC. Translating gives CASSYRGNEQFF.

V usage is TRBV13 and J usage is TRBJ1-2, with D unresolved. This CDR3 contains 16 residues. V gave up 8 bases and J gave up 3 bases, with 22 bases separating them. From germline, CDR1 is PRHDT and CDR2 FYEKMQ (reference sequence). The CDR3 sequence is CASSLSPGKRDYGYTF. DNA of the CDR3: TGTGCCAGCTCCCTAAGTCCGGGGAAGAGAGACTATGGCTACACCTTC. Complete variable domain (other parts from reference TRBV13 and TRBJ1-2): AAGVIQSPRHLIKEKRETATLKCYPIPRHDTVYWYQQGPGQDPQFLISFYEKMQSDKGSIPDRFSAQQFSDYHSELNMSSLELGDSALYFCASSLSPGKRDYGYTFGSGTRLTVV.